This TCR beta chain comes out of a study of T cell responses to AZD1222 COVID-19 vaccine (dated by TCRdb to 2020 to 2022). For the study in its entirety: AZD1222 recipients whose second dose came at about 4 weeks and those whose second dose came at about 12 weeks were combined into one group, since spike-specific TCR depth and breadth did not differ between the two schedules. A total of approximately 240 trial participants underwent TCR sequencing, of whom around 200 received two doses of AZD1222 and about 25 received two doses of the MenACWY control vaccine. Trial participants were enrolled by age into 18-55, 56-69 and 70-plus year subgroups, with 148, 28 and 57 TCR-sequenced participants respectively. Here is what the overall study found, with its caveats: Because no samples from the day 14 peak response were available, repertoires could be characterized only after the peak T cell response. Vaccine-associated CD4 TCRs spanned the whole spike protein, with dominant responses in regions 160-218 and 743-854. Participants were mostly white British, with more females than males. The authors suggested clonal diversity may have been underestimated. The 56-69-year group was small, and its depth increase did not reach significance, likely because of low power. Reportedly, close to half of the unique spike-specific TCRs recognized epitopes lying outside the regions that are mutated in the B.1.351 and B.1.1.7 variants. After two AZD1222 doses, spike-specific TCR breadth and depth were significantly higher than at day 0 and than in MenACWY recipients. Conclusions about previously exposed vaccinees are limited because only five to seven AZD1222 recipients were SARS-CoV-2 seropositive at baseline.

The germline ends are 10 bases apart after V is trimmed by 5 bases and J by 3 bases. The CDR3 measures 14 amino acids from cysteine to phenylalanine. Only CDR3 DNA is held: 42 bases, read in frame from base 1. Per the germline V gene, KGHSH is the CDR1 and LQKENI is the CDR2. A word on this clone: The specificity of this receptor is unknown. Base quality data are lacking; no much larger clone is found one base away.

The time point tag for this specimen amounts to: baseline before first vaccination. Vaccinee samples came from UK trials COV001 and COV002, including a single-blind randomized controlled phase 2/3 trial of AZD1222 (ChAdOx1 nCoV-19) in healthy adults. Trial participant PBMC samples were collected at day 0 and day 28 after the second dose for TCRbeta chain sequencing. The CDR3 regions of human TCRbeta chains were analyzed by immunosequencing. Per the source publication's procedure: Repertoire TCRs were checked for matches against a reference library of SARS-CoV-2-specific TCRs that had been generated using the MIRA antigen-specificity platform. Breadth was defined as the fraction of unique TCRs that were SARS-CoV-2-associated, and depth was defined as the fraction of total T cells that were SARS-CoV-2-associated. Using the MIRA data, each spike-specific TCR was assigned both to the spike region to which the TCR was reactive and to a CD4 or CD8 class. Log10-transformed breadth and depth values were compared by one-way ANOVA with Sidak's multiple comparisons tests. Not all clones reach the TCRdb copy of this immuneACCESS table, which keeps in-frame sequences only. Checked studies attribute under half of the gap to unresolved V genes and leave the rest unexplained. The V and J calls and clone size come from that table; D and trimming were worked out from the DNA. The sample table lists about 92,000 clones, approximately 91% of them with a count of one. The top ten clonotypes cover about 20% of the sample.

This clonotype was sampled from an adult in good health. The chain was built from TRBV18 and TRBJ2-2; TRBD1 is possibly the D segment (5 matching bases). Source: peripheral blood, taken on day 0 of AZD1222 vaccination. The CDR3 protein sequence reads: CASSVREDTGELFF. The DNA sequence is given as TGTGCCAGCTCAGTCAGGGAAGACACCGGGGAGCTGTTTTTT.